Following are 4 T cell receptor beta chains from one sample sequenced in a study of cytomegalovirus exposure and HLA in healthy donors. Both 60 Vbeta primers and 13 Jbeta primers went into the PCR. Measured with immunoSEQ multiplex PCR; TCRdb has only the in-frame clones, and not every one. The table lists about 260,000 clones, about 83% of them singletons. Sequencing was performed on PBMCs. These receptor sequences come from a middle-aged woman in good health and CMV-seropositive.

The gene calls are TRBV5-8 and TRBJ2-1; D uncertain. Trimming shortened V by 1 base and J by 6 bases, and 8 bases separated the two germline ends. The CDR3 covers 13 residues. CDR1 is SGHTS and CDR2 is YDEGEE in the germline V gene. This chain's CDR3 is CASSLSQSNEQFF. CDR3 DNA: TGTGCCAGCAGCTTGTCACAGAGCAATGAGCAGTTCTTC.

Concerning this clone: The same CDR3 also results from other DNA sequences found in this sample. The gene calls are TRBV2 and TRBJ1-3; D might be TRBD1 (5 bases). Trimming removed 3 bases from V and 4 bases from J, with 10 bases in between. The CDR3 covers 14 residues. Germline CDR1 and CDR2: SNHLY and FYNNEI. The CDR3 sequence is CASSEAGYGNTIYF. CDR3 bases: TGTGCCAGCAGTGAGGCAGGGTACGGAAACACCATATATTTT.

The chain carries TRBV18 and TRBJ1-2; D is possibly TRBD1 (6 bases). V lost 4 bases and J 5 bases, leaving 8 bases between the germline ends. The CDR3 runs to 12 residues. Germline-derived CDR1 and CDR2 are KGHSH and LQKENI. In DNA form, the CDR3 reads TGTGCCAGCTCACTTGGACAGTATGGCTACACCTTC. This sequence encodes CASSLGQYGYTF.

The DNA for the CDR3 is TGCGCCAGCCGTCAGGAAAATTGGTACGAGCAGTACTTC. It codes for CASRQENWYEQYF. J is TRBJ2-7 and V is TRBV10-1; D is uncertain. The germline V gene encodes CDR1 WNHNN and CDR2 SYGVQD (reference sequence). This CDR3 has 13 residues. V lost 8 bases and J lost 4, with 15 bases in between.